Below, one T cell receptor beta chain is given with its context. The record originates from a study of T cells expressing NK-cell markers. The germline V gene encodes CDR1 LNHNV and CDR2 YYDKDF (reference sequence). CDR3 size: 14 residues. TCRdb reanalyzed the 5' RACE reads, giving one entry per CDR3 protein sequence and no DNA. The table lists some 390,000 distinct CDR3 sequences, with around 11% in the top ten. The V call is TRBV15, the J call TRBJ1-5. This sequence originates from a woman aged 45-59 years in good health. What was sequenced was blood T cells: a sorted CD56 or NKG2C T cell subset, CD4+ or CD8+ T cells, or bulk PBMC T cells (not recorded which). CDR3: CATSRDRLNQPQHF.